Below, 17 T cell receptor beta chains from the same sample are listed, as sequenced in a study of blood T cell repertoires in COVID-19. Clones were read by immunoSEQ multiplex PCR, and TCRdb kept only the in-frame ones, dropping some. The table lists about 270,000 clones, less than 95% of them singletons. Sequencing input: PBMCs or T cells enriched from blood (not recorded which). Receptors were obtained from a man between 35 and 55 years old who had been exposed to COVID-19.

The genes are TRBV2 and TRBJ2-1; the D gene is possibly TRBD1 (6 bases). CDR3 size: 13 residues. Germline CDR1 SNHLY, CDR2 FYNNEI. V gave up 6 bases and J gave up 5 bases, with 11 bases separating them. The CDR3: CASSKDSDNEQFF. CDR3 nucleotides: TGTGCCAGCAGCAAGGACAGCGACAATGAGCAGTTCTTC.

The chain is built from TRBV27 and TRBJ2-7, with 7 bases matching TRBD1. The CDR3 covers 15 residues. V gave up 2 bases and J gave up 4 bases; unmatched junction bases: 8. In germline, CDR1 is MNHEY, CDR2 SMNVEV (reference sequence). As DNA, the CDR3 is TGTGCCAGCAGTTTAAAGGAGACAGGGCCTTACGAGCAGTACTTC. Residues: CASSLKETGPYEQYF.

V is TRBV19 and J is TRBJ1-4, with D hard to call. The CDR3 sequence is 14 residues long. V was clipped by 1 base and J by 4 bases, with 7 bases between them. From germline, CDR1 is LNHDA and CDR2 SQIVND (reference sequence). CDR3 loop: CASSIGVLNEKLFF. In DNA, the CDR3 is TGTGCCAGTAGTATAGGTGTCCTTAATGAAAAACTGTTTTTT.

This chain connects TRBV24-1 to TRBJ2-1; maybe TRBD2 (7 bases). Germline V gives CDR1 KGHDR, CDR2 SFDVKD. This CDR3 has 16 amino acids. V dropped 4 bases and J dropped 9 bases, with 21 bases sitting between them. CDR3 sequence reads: CATSDRLGGRLIEQFF. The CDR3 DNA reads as TGTGCCACCAGTGACCGTCTGGGGGGGCGCTTGATTGAGCAGTTCTTC.

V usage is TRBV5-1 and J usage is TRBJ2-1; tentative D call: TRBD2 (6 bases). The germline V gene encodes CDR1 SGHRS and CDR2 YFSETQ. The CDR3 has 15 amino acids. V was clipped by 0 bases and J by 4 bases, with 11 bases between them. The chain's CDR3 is CASSLAYSGYNEQFF. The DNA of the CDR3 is TGCGCCAGCAGCTTGGCGTATAGCGGATACAATGAGCAGTTCTTC.

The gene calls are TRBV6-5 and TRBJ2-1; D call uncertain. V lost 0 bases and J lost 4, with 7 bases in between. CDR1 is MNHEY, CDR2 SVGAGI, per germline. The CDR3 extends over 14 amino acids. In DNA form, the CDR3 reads TGTGCCAGCAGTTACTCGAGACTGTACAATGAGCAGTTCTTC. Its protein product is CASSYSRLYNEQFF.

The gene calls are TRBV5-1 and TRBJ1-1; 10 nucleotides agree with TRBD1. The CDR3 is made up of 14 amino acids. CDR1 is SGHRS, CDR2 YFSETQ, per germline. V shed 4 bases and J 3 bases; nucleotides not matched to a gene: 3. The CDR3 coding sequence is TGCGCCAGCAGCCAAGGGACAGGGGACACTGAAGCTTTCTTT. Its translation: CASSQGTGDTEAFF.

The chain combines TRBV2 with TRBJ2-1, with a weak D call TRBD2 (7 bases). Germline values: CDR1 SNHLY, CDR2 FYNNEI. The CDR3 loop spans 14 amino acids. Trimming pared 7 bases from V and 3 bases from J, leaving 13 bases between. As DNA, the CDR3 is TGTGCCAGCAATAGGGGGAGGGTCTACAATGAGCAGTTCTTC. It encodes CASNRGRVYNEQFF.

The CDR3 DNA sequence: TGTGCCAGTAGACTAGGGGGGACAGTCTATAATTCACCCCTCCACTTT. This translates into CASRLGGTVYNSPLHF. The rearrangement uses TRBV19 and TRBJ1-6; TRBD1 matches at 7 bases. J gave up 3 bases and V 6 bases, and 8 bases lay outside the gene matches. The CDR3 is 16 residues long. Germline V gene sequence: CDR1 LNHDA, CDR2 SQIVND (reference sequence).

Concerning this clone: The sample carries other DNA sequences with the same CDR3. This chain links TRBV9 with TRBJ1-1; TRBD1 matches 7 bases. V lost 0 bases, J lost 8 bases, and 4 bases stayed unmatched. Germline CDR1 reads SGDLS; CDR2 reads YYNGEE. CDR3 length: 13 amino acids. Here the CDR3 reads CASSVGQGTEAFF. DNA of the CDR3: TGTGCCAGCAGCGTAGGACAGGGTACCGAAGCTTTCTTT.

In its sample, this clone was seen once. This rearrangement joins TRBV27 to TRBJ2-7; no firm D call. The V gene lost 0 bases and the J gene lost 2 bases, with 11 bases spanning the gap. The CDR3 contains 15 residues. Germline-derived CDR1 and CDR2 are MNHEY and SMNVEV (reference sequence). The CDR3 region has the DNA TGTGCCAGCAGTTTATCGGCAGCGTCTCCCTACGAGCAGTACTTC. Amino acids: CASSLSAASPYEQYF.

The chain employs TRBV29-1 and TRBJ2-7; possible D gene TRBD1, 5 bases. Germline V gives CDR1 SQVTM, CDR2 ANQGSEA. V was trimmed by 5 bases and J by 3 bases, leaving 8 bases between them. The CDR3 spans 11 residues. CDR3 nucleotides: TGCAGCGTTTCCCAGGGCTACGAGCAGTACTTC. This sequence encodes CSVSQGYEQYF.

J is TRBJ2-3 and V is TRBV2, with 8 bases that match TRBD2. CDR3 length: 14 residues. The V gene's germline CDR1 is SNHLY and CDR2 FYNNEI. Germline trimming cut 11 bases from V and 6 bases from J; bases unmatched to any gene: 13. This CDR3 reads CAPRDSRGGDTQYF. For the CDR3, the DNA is TGTGCCCCCCGTGACAGCCGCGGGGGGGATACGCAGTATTTT.

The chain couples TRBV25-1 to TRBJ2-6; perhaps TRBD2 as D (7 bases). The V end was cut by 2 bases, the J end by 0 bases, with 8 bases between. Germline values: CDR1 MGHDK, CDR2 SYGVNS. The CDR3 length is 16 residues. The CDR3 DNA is TGTGCCAGCAGTGAAAGGGGGGGCTCTGGGGCCAACGTCCTGACTTTC. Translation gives CASSERGGSGANVLTF.

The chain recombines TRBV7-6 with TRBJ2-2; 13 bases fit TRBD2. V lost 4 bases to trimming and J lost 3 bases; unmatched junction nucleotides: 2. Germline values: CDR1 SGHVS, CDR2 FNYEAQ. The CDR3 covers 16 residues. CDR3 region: CASSYGLAGDTGELFF. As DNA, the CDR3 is TGTGCCAGCAGCTACGGACTAGCGGGAGACACCGGGGAGCTGTTTTTT. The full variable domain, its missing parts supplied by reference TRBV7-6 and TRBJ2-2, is GAGVSQSPRYKVTKRGQDVALRCDPISGHVSLYWYRQALGQGPEFLTYFNYEAQQDKSGLPNDRFSAERPEGSISTLTIQRTEQRDSAMYRCASSYGLAGDTGELFFGEGSRLTVL.

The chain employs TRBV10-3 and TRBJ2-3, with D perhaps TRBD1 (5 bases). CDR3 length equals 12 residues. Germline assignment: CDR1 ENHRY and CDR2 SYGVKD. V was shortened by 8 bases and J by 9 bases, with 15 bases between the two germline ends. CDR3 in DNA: TGTGCCATCGGATTGCCGGACACCACGCAGTATTTT. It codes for CAIGLPDTTQYF.

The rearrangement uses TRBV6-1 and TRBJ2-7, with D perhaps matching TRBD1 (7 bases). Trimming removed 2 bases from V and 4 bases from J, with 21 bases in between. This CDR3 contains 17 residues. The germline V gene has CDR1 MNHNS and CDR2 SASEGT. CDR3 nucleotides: TGTGCCAGCAGTGAAACGGTCTTTCCTTCAGGGGGGTACGAGCAGTACTTC. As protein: CASSETVFPSGGYEQYF.